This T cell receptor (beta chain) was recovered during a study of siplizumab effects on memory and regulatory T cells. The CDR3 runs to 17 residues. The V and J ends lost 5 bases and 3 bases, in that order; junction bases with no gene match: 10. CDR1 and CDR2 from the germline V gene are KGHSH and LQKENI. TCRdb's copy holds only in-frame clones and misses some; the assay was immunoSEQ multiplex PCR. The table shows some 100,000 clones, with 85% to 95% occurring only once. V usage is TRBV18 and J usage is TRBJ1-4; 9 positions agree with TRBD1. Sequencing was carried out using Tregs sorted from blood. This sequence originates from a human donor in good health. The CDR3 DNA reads TGTGCCAGCTCAATCGTGACCGGGACAGGGCCTAATGAAAAACTGTTTTTT. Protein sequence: CASSIVTGTGPNEKLFF.